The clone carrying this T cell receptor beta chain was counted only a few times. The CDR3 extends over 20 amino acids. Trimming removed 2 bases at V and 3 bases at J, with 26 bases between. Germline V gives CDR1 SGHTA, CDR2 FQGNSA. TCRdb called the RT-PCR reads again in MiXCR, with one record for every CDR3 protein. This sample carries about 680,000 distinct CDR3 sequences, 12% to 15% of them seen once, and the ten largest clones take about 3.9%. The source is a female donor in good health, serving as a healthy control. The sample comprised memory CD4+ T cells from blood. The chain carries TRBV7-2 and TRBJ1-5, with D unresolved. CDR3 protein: CASSLRLGRADEVSNQPQHF. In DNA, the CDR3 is TGTGCCAGCAGCTTAAGGCTCGGTAGAGCGGATGAAGTATCCAATCAGCCCCAGCATTTT. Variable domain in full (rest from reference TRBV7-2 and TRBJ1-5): GAGVSQSPSNKVTEKGKDVELRCDPISGHTALYWYRQSLGQGLEFLIYFQGNSAPDKSGLPSDRFSAERTGGSVSTLTIQRTQQEDSAVYLCASSLRLGRADEVSNQPQHFGDGTRLSIL.